Listed below are T cell receptor beta chains from one sample, sequenced in a study of memory CD4+ T cells and cytomegalovirus serostatus. This table comes from immunoSEQ multiplex PCR, and its TCRdb copy is limited to in-frame clones, with some not included. The sample shows about 25,000 clones, about 81% of them seen only once. Material: memory CD4+ T cells from blood. Source of these receptors: an adult in good health and CMV-seronegative. The CDR3 runs from the conserved cysteine through the conserved F or W. A D gene is named only where the DNA matches it firmly. For some rows the clone size is stated as once, few or many, or as a class when expanded; others skip it.

D,V,J,size,CDR3,DNA
.,TRBV5-4,TRBJ1-6,few,CASSRGGDRQSPLHF,TGTGCCAGCAGCCGGGGAGGGGATAGGCAGTCACCCCTCCACTTT
.,TRBV19,TRBJ1-2,.,CASSINSGYTF,TGTGCCAGTAGTATCAACTCTGGCTACACCTTC
.,TRBV19,TRBJ2-2,.,CASSIAGHAGELFF,TGTGCCAGTAGTATTGCGGGGCACGCCGGGGAGCTGTTTTTT
TRBD1,TRBV4-2,TRBJ1-6,few,CASSQDLGTGRSPLHF,TGTGCCAGCAGCCAAGACCTCGGGACAGGGAGGTCACCCCTCCACTTT
TRBD1,TRBV19,TRBJ2-2,.,CASSILLGQGSTGELFF,TGTGCCAGTAGTATTCTGTTGGGACAGGGGTCCACCGGGGAGCTGTTTTTT
TRBD1,TRBV11-2,TRBJ1-2,once,CASSDQGGYGYTF,TGTGCCAGCAGCGACCAGGGGGGGTATGGCTACACCTTC
.,TRBV2,TRBJ1-1,few,CASVSQRNTEAFF,TGTGCCAGTGTATCACAGAGGAACACTGAAGCTTTCTTT
.,TRBV15,TRBJ1-2,.,CATSRDNRLLTGYTF,TGTGCCACCAGCAGAGATAATCGGCTTCTTACCGGCTACACCTTC
TRBD1,TRBV5-6,TRBJ2-1,few,CASSRDRGQFF,TGTGCCAGCAGCCGAGACAGGGGGCAGTTCTTC
.,TRBV7-2,TRBJ1-5,.,CASSQNGGAGVQPQHF,TGTGCCAGCAGCCAAAACGGGGGGGCCGGAGTGCAGCCCCAGCATTTT
.,TRBV10-2,TRBJ2-5,.,CASSQGSETQYF,TGCGCCAGCAGCCAGGGGAGCGAGACCCAGTACTTC
.,TRBV27,TRBJ1-1,once,CASSSVSGNWFTTEAFF,TGTGCCAGCAGTTCCGTATCAGGGAATTGGTTCACCACTGAAGCTTTCTTT
.,TRBV27,TRBJ2-3,.,CASSFVRGRTDTQYF,TGTGCCAGCAGTTTTGTGCGGGGGCGCACAGATACGCAGTATTTT
TRBD2,TRBV18,TRBJ2-5,.,CASSKSGGGQETQYF,TGTGCCAGCTCAAAGAGCGGGGGAGGCCAAGAGACCCAGTACTTC
.,TRBV7-9,TRBJ2-7,.,CASSFFDLKPYEQYF,TGTGCCAGCAGCTTCTTCGACTTGAAACCCTACGAGCAGTACTTC
.,TRBV7-8,TRBJ2-7,.,CASSLSTQAFPLF,TGTGCCAGCAGCTTGTCGACCCAAGCCTTCCCTCTCTTC
TRBD1,TRBV29-1,TRBJ1-3,.,CSVVEGAVGNTIYF,TGCAGCGTTGTCGAGGGGGCGGTTGGAAACACCATATATTTT
TRBD1,TRBV5-1,TRBJ2-2,.,CASSGGTGTITGELFF,TGCGCCAGCAGCGGGGGGACAGGGACTATCACCGGGGAGCTGTTTTTT
.,TRBV4-2,TRBJ1-4,few,CASSQDQGDYEKLFF,TGTGCCAGCAGCCAAGATCAAGGGGACTACGAAAAACTGTTTTTT
.,TRBV10-1,TRBJ1-1,.,CASSDGGNTEAFF,TGCGCCAGCAGTGACGGGGGGAACACTGAAGCTTTCTTT
TRBD1,TRBV7-8,TRBJ1-2,.,CASSFRTGARGYTF,TGTGCCAGCAGCTTTAGGACAGGGGCTCGTGGCTACACCTTC
TRBD1,TRBV28,TRBJ2-3,.,CASSQRTGLSTDTQYF,TGTGCCAGCAGTCAACGGACAGGGTTGAGCACAGATACGCAGTATTTT
.,TRBV6-5,TRBJ2-7,.,CASRETSPPYEQYF,TGTGCCAGCAGGGAAACGTCACCCCCCTACGAGCAGTACTTC
.,TRBV10-3,TRBJ2-7,.,CAISGRNEQYF,TGTGCCATCAGTGGCCGGAACGAGCAGTACTTC
.,TRBV15,TRBJ1-1,.,CATKGPNWGTEAFF,TGTGCCACCAAGGGACCGAATTGGGGCACTGAAGCTTTCTTT
TRBD1,TRBV10-3,TRBJ1-5,.,CAIRPGTDFNQPQHF,TGTGCCATCAGGCCCGGGACAGATTTTAATCAGCCCCAGCATTTT
TRBD1,TRBV5-4,TRBJ1-2,few,CASSLGGQNYGYTF,TGTGCCAGCAGCTTGGGGGGACAGAATTATGGCTACACCTTC
.,TRBV7-2,TRBJ2-5,.,CASSPSGLEGETQYF,TGTGCCAGCAGCCCAAGTGGGTTAGAGGGGGAGACCCAGTACTTC
.,TRBV6-5,TRBJ2-7,.,CASSSRYEQYF,TGTGCCAGCAGTTCGCGATACGAGCAGTACTTC
TRBD1,TRBV2,TRBJ2-7,.,CASSDWDRGSYEQYF,TGTGCCAGCAGTGATTGGGACAGGGGCTCCTACGAGCAGTACTTC
.,TRBV7-9,TRBJ1-1,.,CASSWGKDEAFF,TGTGCCAGCAGCTGGGGAAAGGATGAAGCTTTCTTT
.,TRBV25-1,TRBJ1-6,few,CASRKGPDSPLHF,TGTGCCAGCAGGAAAGGACCCGATTCACCCCTCCACTTT
TRBD1,TRBV10-1,TRBJ1-5,.,CASTPRDRGSSNQPQHF,TGCGCCAGCACCCCAAGGGACAGGGGCTCTAGCAATCAGCCCCAGCATTTT
.,TRBV18,TRBJ2-1,.,CASSPSASHTKHDEQFF,TGTGCCAGCTCACCAAGCGCTAGCCATACCAAACATGATGAGCAGTTCTTC
.,TRBV6-5,TRBJ2-7,.,CASSRNRAPYEQYF,TGTGCCAGCAGTAGAAACAGGGCGCCCTACGAGCAGTACTTC
.,TRBV7-8,TRBJ2-7,.,CASSLLGGGTYEQYF,TGTGCCAGCAGCTTATTGGGGGGGGGCACGTACGAGCAGTACTTC